This TCR beta chain came from a study of beta chain features in type 1 diabetes. Study-wide results and limits: A pattern of fewer insertions and more deletions at VDJ junctions was seen in type 1 diabetes patients.

TCRB transcripts that were expressed got sequenced, as all of the isolated RNA had been reverse transcribed. This table comes from immunoSEQ multiplex PCR, and its TCRdb copy is limited to in-frame clones, with some not included. The data show around 160,000 clones, roughly 48% seen once. As for this clone: Its antigen is not identified.

Material: Tregs from blood. The sequence was collected from a young man in good health.

The CDR3 DNA reads TGTGCCAGCACCTCCGGCGGCGCGGGAGGTATGACGCAGTATTTT. This encodes CASTSGGAGGMTQYF. The chain uses TRBV6-1 and TRBJ2-3, with 8 bases lining up with TRBD2. The length of the CDR3 is 15 residues. CDR1 and CDR2 (germline): MNHNS, SASEGT. J gave up 9 bases and V 7 bases, and 15 bases lay outside the gene matches.